The clone carrying this TCR beta chain was seen more than once but under ten times. V gave up 0 bases and J gave up 5 bases; unmatched junction bases: 6. The V gene's germline CDR1 is SQVTM and CDR2 ANQGSEA. This CDR3 contains 15 residues. The data were taken from a study of T cells in Graves' hyperthyroidism and ophthalmopathy. RNA transcripts served as the template for amplifying TCR beta CDR3 regions. Using the HTBI primer set, a first-round RT-PCR was run on the TCR CDR3. A single record per CDR3 protein comes from TCRdb applying MiXCR to the multiplex PCR reads. The sample has hundreds of thousands of distinct CDR3 sequences, more than 15% seen once; the top ten hold under 3.5%.

Sample: blood. J is TRBJ2-2 and V is TRBV29-1; 7 bases are shared with TRBD2. The sequence came from a woman in her 40s with Graves' ophthalmopathy. The CDR3 DNA follows: TGCAGCGTTGAAGATCTAGCGGAGGGGACCGGGGAGCTGTTTTTT. Translated: CSVEDLAEGTGELFF.